These T cell receptor beta chains were read from a single sample in a study of human T cells and chemical hapten exposure. TCRdb re-called the RACE reads through MiXCR, storing one row per CDR3 protein. The table lists 50,000 or so distinct CDR3 sequences, roughly 4.5% of them singletons. Sequencing input: whole blood. Receptors were obtained from a human donor in good health. Some clones in this sample may be carry-over from other donors' samples. CDR3s include the opening cysteine and the closing phenylalanine or tryptophan. The D gene is left open where the match is weak. Only part of the rows carry a size: once, few, many, or a class if the clone is expanded.

>TRBV28|-|many|TRBJ2-1
CASSSGLYNEQFF
TGTGCCAGCAGTTCGGGCCTGTACAATGAGCAGTTCTTC
>TRBV20-1|-|many|TRBJ1-5
CSARDSRGRSNQPQHF
TGCAGTGCTAGAGATTCGCGGGGGCGTAGCAATCAGCCCCAGCATTTT
>TRBV30|-|many|TRBJ2-7
CAWKGASWTYEQYF
TGTGCCTGGAAAGGGGCTAGCTGGACCTACGAGCAGTACTTC
>TRBV6-6|-|-|TRBJ1-1
CASKTRWPENTEAFF
TGTGCCAGTAAGACACGGTGGCCAGAGAACACTGAAGCTTTCTTT
>TRBV27|-|few|TRBJ2-7
CASSPIAAVSYEQYF
TGTGCCAGCAGTCCCATCGCGGCGGTCTCCTACGAGCAGTACTTC
>TRBV30|-|-|TRBJ1-1
CAWKGVTEAFF
TGTGCCTGGAAGGGGGTGACTGAAGCTTTCTTT
>TRBV2|-|few|TRBJ2-2
CASSRDLNTGELFF
TGTGCCAGCAGTCGGGACTTAAACACCGGGGAGCTGTTTTTT
>TRBV29-1|-|-|TRBJ2-5
CSAGAGETQYF
TGCAGCGCGGGGGCCGGCGAGACCCAGTACTTC
>TRBV28|TRBD2|many|TRBJ2-3
CASSLPSGNTDTQYF
TGTGCCAGCAGTTTACCTAGCGGAAACACAGATACGCAGTATTTT
>TRBV11-2|-|-|TRBJ1-1
CASSLAWTDTEAFF
TGTGCCAGCAGCTTAGCGTGGACAGACACTGAAGCTTTCTTT
>TRBV5-4|TRBD2|many|TRBJ2-3
CASSSGGGGSRNTQYF
TGTGCCAGCAGCTCGGGGGGCGGGGGGAGCAGAAATACGCAGTATTTT
>TRBV24-1|-|few|TRBJ2-2
CATSDLTKTGELFF
TGTGCCACCAGTGACTTGACCAAAACCGGGGAGCTGTTTTTT
>TRBV29-1|TRBD2|few|TRBJ2-3
CSVEKAGGVDTQYF
TGCAGCGTTGAAAAAGCGGGAGGCGTAGATACGCAGTATTTT
>TRBV9|-|many|TRBJ1-2
CASSVVGSKGYTF
TGTGCCAGCAGCGTAGTAGGGAGTAAAGGCTACACCTTC
>TRBV12-3/TRBV12-4|-|-|TRBJ2-7
CASRPAGGPWLEQYF
TGTGCCAGCAGGCCCGCAGGGGGGCCCTGGTTGGAGCAGTACTTC
>TRBV13|-|many|TRBJ1-1
CASSPEQHPNTEAFF
TGTGCCAGCAGCCCGGAACAGCATCCGAACACTGAAGCTTTCTTT
>TRBV30|TRBD2|-|TRBJ2-1
CAWSGGTSNEQFF
TGTGCCTGGAGTGGGGGGACTAGCAATGAGCAGTTCTTC
>TRBV12-3/TRBV12-4|TRBD1|few|TRBJ1-1
CASTLTGGLNTEAFF
TGTGCCAGCACCTTGACAGGGGGATTGAACACTGAAGCTTTCTTT
>TRBV3-1|-|many|TRBJ2-3
CASRPSGSTDTQYF
TGTGCCAGCCGCCCCTCGGGTAGCACAGATACGCAGTATTTT
>TRBV28|-|many|TRBJ2-7
CASSSYYEQYF
TGTGCCAGCAGTTCCTACTACGAGCAGTACTTC
>TRBV4-1|TRBD1|many|TRBJ2-7
CASSQGLGTGKFEQYF
TGCGCCAGCAGCCAAGGCCTGGGGACAGGGAAGTTCGAGCAGTACTTC
>TRBV10-3|-|many|TRBJ1-4
CATAKSIHEKLFF
TGTGCCACCGCAAAATCGATCCATGAAAAACTGTTTTTT
>TRBV6-5|-|many|TRBJ2-7
CASSPSDGSYYEQYF
TGTGCCAGCAGCCCATCGGACGGATCGTACTACGAGCAGTACTTC
>TRBV4-1|TRBD2|-|TRBJ2-7
CASSTGTSGYEQYF
TGCGCCAGCAGCACCGGGACTAGCGGTTACGAGCAGTACTTC
>TRBV12-3/TRBV12-4|-|many|TRBJ2-3
CASSSGLPSDTQYF
TGTGCCAGCAGTAGCGGACTACCCTCCGATACGCAGTATTTT
>TRBV29-1|-|many|TRBJ2-7
CSVRDWPYEQYF
TGCAGCGTCCGGGACTGGCCCTACGAGCAGTACTTC
>TRBV5-1|TRBD1|many|TRBJ2-3
CASRTGGNLAGTDTQYF
TGCGCCAGCCGGACAGGGGGCAACCTAGCGGGCACAGATACGCAGTATTTT
>TRBV7-8|-|few|TRBJ2-1
CASSRSGTFIGPSHNEQFF
TGTGCCAGCAGCCGTTCCGGGACATTTATTGGACCGTCCCACAATGAGCAGTTCTTC
>TRBV27|TRBD1|many|TRBJ1-3
CASRTGAGNTIYF
TGTGCCAGCCGGACAGGGGCTGGAAACACCATATATTTT
>TRBV6-5|TRBD1|-|TRBJ1-1
CASSYSTGRTEAFF
TGTGCCAGCAGTTACTCGACAGGGAGGACTGAAGCTTTCTTT
>TRBV20-1|-|many|TRBJ2-7
CGCGGQHYEQYF
TGCGGATGCGGGGGCCAACACTACGAGCAGTACTTC
>TRBV28|TRBD2|-|TRBJ2-1
CASSWLAGGLFF
TGTGCCAGCAGTTGGCTAGCGGGAGGATTGTTCTTC
>TRBV19|TRBD1|many|TRBJ2-6
CASSFRPQGTGANVLTF
TGTGCCAGTAGTTTTCGCCCACAGGGGACTGGGGCCAACGTCCTGACTTTC
>TRBV4-1|TRBD1|many|TRBJ2-7
CASSQVGTGYHEQYF
TGCGCCAGCAGCCAAGTAGGGACAGGGTATCACGAGCAGTACTTC
>TRBV20-1|-|many|TRBJ2-3
CSAPRGGSTDTQYF
TGCAGTGCTCCGCGCGGCGGGAGCACAGATACGCAGTATTTT
>TRBV27|-|-|TRBJ2-5
CASSSPNMYQETQYF
TGTGCCAGCAGTTCCCCAAATATGTACCAAGAGACCCAGTACTTC
>TRBV10-2|TRBD2|many|TRBJ2-3
CASSYGTSSTDTQYF
TGCGCCAGCAGTTACGGGACTAGCAGTACAGATACGCAGTATTTT
>TRBV4-2|-|-|TRBJ1-2
CASSQGNLKYGYTF
TGTGCCAGCAGCCAAGGAAATCTGAAATATGGCTACACCTTC
>TRBV5-5|-|few|TRBJ2-7
CASSEGPYEQYF
TGTGCCAGCAGCGAGGGGCCCTACGAGCAGTACTTC
>TRBV7-8|-|-|TRBJ2-5
CASSLRQQETQYF
TGTGCCAGCAGCTTAAGACAGCAAGAGACCCAGTACTTC
>TRBV5-1|-|many|TRBJ1-1
CASSLEGQSEAFF
TGCGCCAGCAGCTTGGAAGGGCAGTCTGAAGCTTTCTTT
>TRBV29-1|-|few|TRBJ1-4
CSAGQINEKLFF
TGCAGCGCCGGACAAATAAATGAAAAACTGTTTTTT
>TRBV27|-|many|TRBJ2-7
CASSLLSSGAYEQYF
TGTGCCAGCAGTTTATTGAGTAGCGGAGCATACGAGCAGTACTTC
>TRBV6-5|-|many|TRBJ1-1
CASSYSYVATEAFF
TGTGCCAGCAGTTACTCATACGTGGCCACTGAAGCTTTCTTT
>TRBV20-1|TRBD2|many|TRBJ2-5
CSASVAGGPGETQYF
TGCAGTGCTAGTGTAGCGGGAGGGCCCGGAGAGACCCAGTACTTC
>TRBV25-1|TRBD1|many|TRBJ1-6
CASRGQGDSPLHF
TGTGCCAGCAGGGGACAGGGGGATTCACCCCTCCACTTT
>TRBV9|-|few|TRBJ2-3
CASSSPADSPIDTQYF
TGTGCCAGCAGCTCCCCAGCGGACAGCCCGATAGATACGCAGTATTTT
>TRBV7-2|-|few|TRBJ2-4
CASSSSSHIQYF
TGTGCCAGCAGCTCCTCAAGTCACATTCAGTACTTC
>TRBV3-1|-|many|TRBJ2-4
CASSLGLLAKNIQYF
TGTGCCAGCAGCCTTGGACTGTTAGCCAAAAACATTCAGTACTTC
>TRBV24-1|TRBD1|few|TRBJ2-7
CATSDGGQGTDEQYF
TGTGCCACCAGTGATGGGGGACAGGGCACCGACGAGCAGTACTTC